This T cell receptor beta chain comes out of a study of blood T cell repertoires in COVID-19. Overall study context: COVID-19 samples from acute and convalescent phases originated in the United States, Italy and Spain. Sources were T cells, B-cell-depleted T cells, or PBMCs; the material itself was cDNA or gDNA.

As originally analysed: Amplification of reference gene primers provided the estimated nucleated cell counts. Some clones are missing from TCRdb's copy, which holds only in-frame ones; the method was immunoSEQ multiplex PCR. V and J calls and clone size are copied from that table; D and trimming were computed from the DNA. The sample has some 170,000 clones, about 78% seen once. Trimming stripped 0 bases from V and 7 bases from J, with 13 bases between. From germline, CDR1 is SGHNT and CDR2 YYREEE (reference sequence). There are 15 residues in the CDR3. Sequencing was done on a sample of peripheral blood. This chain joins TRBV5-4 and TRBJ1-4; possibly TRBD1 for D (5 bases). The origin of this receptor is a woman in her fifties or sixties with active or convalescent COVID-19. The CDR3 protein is CASSLEAGRGEKLFF. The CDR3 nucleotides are TGTGCCAGCAGCTTGGAGGCAGGGAGGGGTGAAAAACTGTTTTTT.